This entry is about one TCR beta chain. Its target is not known. Survey-depth immunoSEQ sequencing covered TCR beta CDR3 regions. Using immunoSEQ multiplex PCR, the repertoire was profiled, and TCRdb retains in-frame clones only, with some absent. The repertoire holds some 4,900 clones, with about two thirds as singletons. There are 13 residues in the CDR3. The V gene lost 0 bases and the J gene lost 9 bases, with 9 bases spanning the gap. The germline V gene has CDR1 SGHNT and CDR2 YENEEA. This record belongs to a study of CD8 T cell repertoires and HIV-1 epitope variants. The receptor's source is a male donor with HIV. The chain couples TRBV11-3 to TRBJ2-1, with no clear D. The source material was cultured CD8+ T cells derived from PBMCs. CDR3 sequence reads: CASSLDGASEQFF. Written as DNA, the CDR3 is TGTGCCAGCAGCTTAGACGGTGCCAGTGAGCAGTTCTTC.